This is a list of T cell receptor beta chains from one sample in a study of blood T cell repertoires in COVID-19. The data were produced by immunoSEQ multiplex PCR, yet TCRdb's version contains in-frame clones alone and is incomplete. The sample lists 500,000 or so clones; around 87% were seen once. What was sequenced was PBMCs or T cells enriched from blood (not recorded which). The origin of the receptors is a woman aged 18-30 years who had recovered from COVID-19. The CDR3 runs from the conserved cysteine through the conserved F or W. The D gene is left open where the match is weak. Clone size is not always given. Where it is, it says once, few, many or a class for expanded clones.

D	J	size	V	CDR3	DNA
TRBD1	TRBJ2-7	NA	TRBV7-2	CASGSGTGRYEQYF	TGTGCCAGCGGATCCGGGACAGGGAGGTACGAGCAGTACTTC
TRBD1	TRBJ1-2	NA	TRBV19	CASSKGTVYGYTF	TGTGCCAGTAGTAAGGGGACAGTTTATGGCTACACCTTC
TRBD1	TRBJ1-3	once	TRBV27	CASRPTTGVLKNTIYF	TGTGCCAGCAGACCCACGACAGGGGTATTGAAAAACACCATATATTTT
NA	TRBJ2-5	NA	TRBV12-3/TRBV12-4	CASSPMLQETQYF	TGTGCCAGCAGTCCTATGCTTCAAGAGACCCAGTACTTC
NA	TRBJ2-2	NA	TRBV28	CASGSLAADTGELFF	TGTGCCAGCGGTTCCCTGGCTGCCGACACCGGGGAGCTGTTTTTT
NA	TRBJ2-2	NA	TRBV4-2	CASSQDRRAGELFF	TGTGCCAGCAGCCAAGATAGGAGGGCCGGGGAGCTGTTTTTT
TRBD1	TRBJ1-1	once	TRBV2	CASSGAGGSNTEAFF	TGTGCCAGCAGTGGGGCAGGGGGCTCAAACACTGAAGCTTTCTTT
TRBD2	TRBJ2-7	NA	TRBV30	CAWSRSGGRSYEQYF	TGTGCCTGGAGCCGATCGGGAGGGAGGTCCTACGAGCAGTACTTC
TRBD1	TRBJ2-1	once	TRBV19	CASSLLGTGGEGHNEQFF	TGTGCCAGTAGTCTCTTGGGGACAGGGGGCGAGGGACACAATGAGCAGTTCTTC
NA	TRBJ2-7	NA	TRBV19	CASKGPGSYEQYF	TGTGCCAGTAAAGGTCCAGGGTCCTACGAGCAGTACTTC
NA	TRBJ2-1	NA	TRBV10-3	CAIGGGTGGFF	TGTGCCATCGGGGGGGGGACAGGTGGTTTCTTC
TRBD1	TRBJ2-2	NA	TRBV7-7	CASSSDRGIGGELFF	TGTGCCAGCAGCTCAGACAGGGGGATTGGCGGGGAGCTGTTTTTT
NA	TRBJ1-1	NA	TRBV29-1	CSVGGALVDTEAFF	TGCAGCGTTGGGGGCGCCCTGGTTGACACTGAAGCTTTCTTT
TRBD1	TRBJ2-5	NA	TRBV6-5	CASSRTSGGLETQYF	TGTGCCAGCAGTCGGACCTCAGGGGGCTTGGAGACCCAGTACTTC
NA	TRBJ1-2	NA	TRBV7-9	CASSPGVGYTF	TGTGCCAGCAGCCCAGGGGTTGGCTACACCTTC
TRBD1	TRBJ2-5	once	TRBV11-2	CASSIGTGGEETQYF	TGTGCCAGCAGCATAGGGACAGGGGGCGAGGAGACCCAGTACTTC
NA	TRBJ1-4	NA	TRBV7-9	CASSLEVGRKNEKLFF	TGTGCCAGCAGCTTAGAGGTTGGCAGGAAAAATGAAAAACTGTTTTTT
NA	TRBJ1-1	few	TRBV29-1	CSVGGVSEAFF	TGCAGCGTTGGCGGAGTCAGTGAAGCTTTCTTT
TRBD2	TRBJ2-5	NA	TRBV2	CASSPTGAGGETQYF	TGTGCCAGCAGTCCGACGGGGGCGGGGGGAGAGACCCAGTACTTC
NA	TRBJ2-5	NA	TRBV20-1	CSAREILARYF	TGCAGTGCCAGAGAGATCCTAGCTAGGTACTTC
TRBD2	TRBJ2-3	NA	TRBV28	CASSLTSGAYTDTQYF	TGTGCCAGCAGTCTTACTAGCGGGGCTTACACAGATACGCAGTATTTT
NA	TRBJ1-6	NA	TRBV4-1	CASSLLYYSPSSYNSPLHF	TGCGCCAGCAGCCTACTTTATTACAGCCCGAGCTCCTATAATTCACCCCTCCACTTT
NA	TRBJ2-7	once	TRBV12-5	CASGLELREQYF	TGTGCTAGTGGTTTGGAATTGAGGGAGCAGTACTTC
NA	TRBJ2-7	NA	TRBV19	CASSISGNSYEQYF	TGTGCCAGTAGTATTTCGGGAAACTCCTACGAGCAGTACTTC
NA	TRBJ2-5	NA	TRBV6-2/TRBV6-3	CASSYPVGGNGETQYF	TGTGCCAGCAGTTACCCTGTTGGGGGGAATGGAGAGACCCAGTACTTC
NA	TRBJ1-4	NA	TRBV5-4	CASSLGGSREKLFF	TGTGCCAGCAGCTTGGGGGGCAGCCGGGAAAAACTGTTTTTT
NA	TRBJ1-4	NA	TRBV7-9	CASSLKGWDEKLFF	TGTGCCAGCAGCTTAAAGGGGTGGGATGAAAAACTGTTTTTT
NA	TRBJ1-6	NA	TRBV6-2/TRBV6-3	CASSTGLDSPLHF	TGTGCCAGCAGTACAGGGTTGGATTCACCCCTCCACTTT
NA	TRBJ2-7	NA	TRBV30	CAWRPLAATYEQYF	TGTGCCTGGAGACCCCTGGCGGCGACCTACGAGCAGTACTTC
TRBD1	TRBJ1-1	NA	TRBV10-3	CAISVQGKNTEAFF	TGTGCCATCAGTGTACAGGGGAAGAACACTGAAGCTTTCTTT
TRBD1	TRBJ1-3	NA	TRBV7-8	CASSSLRQGIVGNTIYF	TGTGCCAGCAGCTCGTTGCGACAGGGGATAGTTGGAAACACCATATATTTT
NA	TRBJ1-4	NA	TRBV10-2	CASSPGRGNEKLFF	TGCGCCAGCAGTCCAGGAAGGGGTAATGAAAAACTGTTTTTT
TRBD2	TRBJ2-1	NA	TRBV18	CASSLPRGAGGLGEQFF	TGTGCCAGCTCACTCCCCCGGGGAGCGGGGGGGCTAGGTGAGCAGTTCTTC
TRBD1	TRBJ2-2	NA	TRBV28	CASSLTRDRGTGELFF	TGTGCCAGCAGTTTAACCCGGGACAGGGGGACCGGGGAGCTGTTTTTT
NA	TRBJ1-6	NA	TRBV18	CASSFKLYRENSPLHF	TGTGCCAGCTCGTTTAAGCTCTACAGGGAGAATTCACCCCTCCACTTT
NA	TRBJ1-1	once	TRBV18	CASSPRPNSGVNTEAFF	TGTGCCAGCTCACCAAGGCCCAACTCAGGGGTGAACACTGAAGCTTTCTTT
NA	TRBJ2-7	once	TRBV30	CAWNPGTTSYEQYF	TGTGCCTGGAACCCCGGGACAACATCCTACGAGCAGTACTTC
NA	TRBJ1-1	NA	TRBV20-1	CSASFITEAFF	TGCAGTGCGTCGTTTATCACTGAAGCTTTCTTT
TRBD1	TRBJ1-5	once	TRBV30	CAWSAGTGSNQPQHF	TGTGCCTGGAGCGCGGGGACAGGGAGCAATCAGCCCCAGCATTTT
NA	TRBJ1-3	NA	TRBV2	CASSGIGGPFSGNTIYF	TGTGCCAGCAGTGGGATAGGAGGTCCGTTCTCTGGAAACACCATATATTTT
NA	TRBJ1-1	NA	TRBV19	CASSVRVLGGTEAFF	TGTGCCAGTAGCGTCCGGGTTTTGGGAGGAACTGAAGCTTTCTTT
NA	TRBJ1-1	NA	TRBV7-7	CASSRPGTEAFF	TGTGCTAGCAGCCGCCCGGGAACTGAAGCTTTCTTT
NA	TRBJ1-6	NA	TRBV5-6	CASSLSPDTPLHF	TGTGCCAGCAGCTTAAGCCCTGATACACCCCTCCACTTT
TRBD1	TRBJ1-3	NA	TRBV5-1	CASSLGAAGTAFSGNTIYF	TGCGCCAGCAGCTTGGGCGCGGCGGGGACAGCTTTCTCTGGAAACACCATATATTTT
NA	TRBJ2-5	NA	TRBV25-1	CASSLSQETQYF	TGTGCCAGCAGTCTTAGCCAAGAGACCCAGTACTTC